Listed here are 3 T cell receptor beta chains from one sample, sequenced in a study of CD8+ T cells in alopecia areata. Isolated RNA was reverse transcribed into cDNA used as the sequencing template. Some clones are missing from TCRdb's copy, which holds only in-frame ones; the method was immunoSEQ multiplex PCR. The sample consists of some 180,000 clones, 51% of them appearing once. Specified treatment: oral pan-JAK inhibitor, 5-10 mg twice daily. The sequencing used CD8+ T cells sorted from blood, collected at week 52, from a patient treated with tofacitinib. These receptors originate from a human donor with alopecia areata.

The V and J genes are TRBV5-1 and TRBJ2-1; the D call may be TRBD1 or TRBD2 (5 bases each). Germline V gene lookup returns CDR1 SGHRS and CDR2 YFSETQ. The length of the CDR3 is 12 residues. Trimming left V 2 bases short and J 10 bases short, with 10 bases between. This chain's CDR3 is CASSLEGQEQFF. The CDR3 nucleotides are TGCGCCAGCAGCTTAGAGGGGCAGGAGCAGTTCTTC. Variable domain in full (rest from reference TRBV5-1 and TRBJ2-1): KAGVTQTPRYLIKTRGQQVTLSCSPISGHRSVSWYQQTPGQGLQFLFEYFSETQRNKGNFPGRFSGRQFSNSRSEMNVSTLELGDSALYLCASSLEGQEQFFGPGTRLTVL.

This clone was picked up many times. This rearrangement joins TRBV7-9 to TRBJ1-2; D is perhaps TRBD1 (6 bases). This CDR3 contains 13 residues. The germline V gene has CDR1 SEHNR and CDR2 FQNEAQ (reference sequence). V was clipped by 8 bases and J by 3 bases, with 13 bases between them. The CDR3: CASGDTLYYGYTF. DNA of the CDR3: TGTGCCAGCGGGGACACATTATACTATGGCTACACCTTC.

The V and J genes are TRBV6-6 and TRBJ2-6; TRBD2 is a possible D gene (5 bases). The CDR3 is made up of 13 amino acids. Looked up from germline, CDR1 is MNHNY and CDR2 is SVGAGI (reference sequence). Trimming removed 11 bases at V and 0 bases at J, with 8 bases between. CDR3 region: CASGNSGANVLTF. The CDR3 region has the DNA TGTGCCTCGGGGAACTCTGGGGCCAACGTCCTGACTTTC.